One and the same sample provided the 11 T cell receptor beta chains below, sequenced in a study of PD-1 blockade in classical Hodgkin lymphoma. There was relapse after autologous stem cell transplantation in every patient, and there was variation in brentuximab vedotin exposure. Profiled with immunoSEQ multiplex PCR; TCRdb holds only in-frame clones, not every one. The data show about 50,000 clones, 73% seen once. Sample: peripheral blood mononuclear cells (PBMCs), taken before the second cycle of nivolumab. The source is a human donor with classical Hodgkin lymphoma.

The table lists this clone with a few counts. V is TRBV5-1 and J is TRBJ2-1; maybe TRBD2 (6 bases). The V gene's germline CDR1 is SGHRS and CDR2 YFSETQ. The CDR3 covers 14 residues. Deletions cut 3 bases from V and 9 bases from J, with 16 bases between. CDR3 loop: CASSSGLSSGEQFF. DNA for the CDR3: TGCGCCAGCAGCTCGGGACTGTCGTCCGGTGAGCAGTTCTTC.

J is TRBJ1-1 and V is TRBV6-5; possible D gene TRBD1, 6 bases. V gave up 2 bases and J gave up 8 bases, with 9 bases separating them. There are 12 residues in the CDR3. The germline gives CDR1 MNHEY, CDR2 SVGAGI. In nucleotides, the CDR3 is TGTGCCAGCAGTTACGGAGGGGGGGAAGCTTTCTTT. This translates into CASSYGGGEAFF.

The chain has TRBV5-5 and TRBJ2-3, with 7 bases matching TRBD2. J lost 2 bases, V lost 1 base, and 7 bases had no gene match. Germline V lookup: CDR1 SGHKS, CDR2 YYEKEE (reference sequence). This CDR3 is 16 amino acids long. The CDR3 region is CASSLLASGYTDTQYF. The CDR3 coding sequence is TGTGCCAGCAGCTTGTTGGCTAGCGGATACACAGATACGCAGTATTTT.

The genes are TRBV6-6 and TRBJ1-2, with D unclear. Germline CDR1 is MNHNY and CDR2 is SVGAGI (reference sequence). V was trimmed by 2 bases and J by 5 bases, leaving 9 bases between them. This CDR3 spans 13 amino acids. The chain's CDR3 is CASSYDDTYGYTF. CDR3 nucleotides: TGTGCCAGCAGTTACGATGACACGTATGGCTACACCTTC.

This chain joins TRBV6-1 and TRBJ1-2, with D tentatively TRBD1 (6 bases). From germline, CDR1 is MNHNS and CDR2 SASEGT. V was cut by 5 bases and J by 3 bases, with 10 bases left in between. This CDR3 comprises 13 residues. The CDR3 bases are TGTGCCAGCAGTCGAGGGGGAGACTATGGCTACACCTTC. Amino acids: CASSRGGDYGYTF.

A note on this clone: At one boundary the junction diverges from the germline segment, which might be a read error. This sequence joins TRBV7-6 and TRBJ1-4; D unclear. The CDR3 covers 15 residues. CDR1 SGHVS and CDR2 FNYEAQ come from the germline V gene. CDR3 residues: CASTLGAFGNEKLFF. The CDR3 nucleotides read TGTGCCAGCACCTTAGGTGCTTTCGGGAATGAAAAACTGTTTTTT. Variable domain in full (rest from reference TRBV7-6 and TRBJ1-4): GAGVSQSPRYKVTKRGQDVALRCDPISGHVSLYWYRQALGQGPEFLTYFNYEAQQDKSGLPNDRFSAERPEGSISTLTIQRTEQRDSAMYRCASTLGAFGNEKLFFGSGTQLSVL.

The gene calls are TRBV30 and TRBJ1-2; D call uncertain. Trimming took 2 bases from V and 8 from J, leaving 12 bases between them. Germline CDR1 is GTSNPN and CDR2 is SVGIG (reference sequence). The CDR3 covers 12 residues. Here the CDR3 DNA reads TGTGCCTGGAGTCCCCGGACGGGAGGCTACACCTTC. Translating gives CAWSPRTGGYTF.

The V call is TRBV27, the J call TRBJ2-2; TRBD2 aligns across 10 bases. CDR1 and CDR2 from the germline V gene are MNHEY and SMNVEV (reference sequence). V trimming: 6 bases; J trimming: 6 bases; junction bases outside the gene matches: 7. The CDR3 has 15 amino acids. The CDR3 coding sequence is TGTGCCAGCAGGGTACTAGCGGGAAAGGCCGGGGAGCTGTTTTTT. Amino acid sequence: CASRVLAGKAGELFF.

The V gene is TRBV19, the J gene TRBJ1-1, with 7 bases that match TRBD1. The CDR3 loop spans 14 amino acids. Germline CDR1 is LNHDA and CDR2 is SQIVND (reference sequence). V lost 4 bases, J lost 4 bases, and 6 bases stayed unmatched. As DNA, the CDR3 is TGTGCCAGTAGTACAGACAGGGCTGGCACTGAAGCTTTCTTT. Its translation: CASSTDRAGTEAFF.

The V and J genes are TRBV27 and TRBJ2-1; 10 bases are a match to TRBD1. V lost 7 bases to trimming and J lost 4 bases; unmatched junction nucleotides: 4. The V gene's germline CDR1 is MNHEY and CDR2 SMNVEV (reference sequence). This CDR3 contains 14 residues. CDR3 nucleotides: TGTGCCAGCACAGACAGGGGGCTTTACAATGAGCAGTTCTTC. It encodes CASTDRGLYNEQFF.

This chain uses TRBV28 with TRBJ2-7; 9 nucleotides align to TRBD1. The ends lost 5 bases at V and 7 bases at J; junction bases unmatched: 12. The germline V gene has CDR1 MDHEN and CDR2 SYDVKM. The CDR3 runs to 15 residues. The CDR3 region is CASSPAGTGMGEQYF. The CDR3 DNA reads TGTGCCAGCAGTCCAGCCGGGACAGGGATGGGGGAGCAGTACTTC.